This is a list of T cell receptor beta chains from one sample in a study of OX40 agonist ivuxolimab in advanced cancers. Measured with immunoSEQ multiplex PCR; TCRdb has only the in-frame clones, and not every one. The data show around 78,000 clones, 80% to 90% seen once. The sequences come from CD4+ or CD8+ T cells sorted from blood, collected in a trial of the OX40 agonist ivuxolimab. These receptors originate from an adult with an advanced solid tumor such as melanoma, head and neck, liver or kidney cancer. CDR3s include the opening cysteine and the closing phenylalanine or tryptophan. The order of the fields is J gene, clone size, V gene, D gene, CDR3 length, CDR3 protein, CDR3 DNA. D genes are given only for firm matches. Where a row states a size, it is once, few, many or the class of an expanded clone; other rows omit it.

J gene: TRBJ1-1
clone size: -
V gene: TRBV19
D gene: TRBD1
CDR3 length: 13
CDR3 protein: CASRGRGGTEAFF
CDR3 DNA: TGTGCCAGTAGGGGCAGGGGGGGAACTGAAGCTTTCTTT

J gene: TRBJ1-6
clone size: -
V gene: TRBV7-2
D gene: -
CDR3 length: 11
CDR3 protein: CASSLDSPLHF
CDR3 DNA: TGTGCCAGCAGCTTAGATTCACCCCTCCACTTT

J gene: TRBJ1-1
clone size: -
V gene: TRBV10-3
D gene: -
CDR3 length: 13
CDR3 protein: CAISVAGDTEAFF
CDR3 DNA: TGTGCCATCAGTGTCGCTGGCGACACTGAAGCTTTCTTT

J gene: TRBJ2-1
clone size: -
V gene: TRBV19
D gene: TRBD2
CDR3 length: 18
CDR3 protein: CASSLTSGALSSYNEQFF
CDR3 DNA: TGTGCCAGTAGTCTTACTAGCGGGGCGTTAAGCTCCTACAATGAGCAGTTCTTC

J gene: TRBJ1-5
clone size: -
V gene: TRBV10-3
D gene: -
CDR3 length: 15
CDR3 protein: CAISESGGSNQPQHF
CDR3 DNA: TGTGCCATCAGTGAGTCGGGCGGGAGCAATCAGCCCCAGCATTTT

J gene: TRBJ2-3
clone size: -
V gene: TRBV6-5
D gene: -
CDR3 length: 15
CDR3 protein: CASSYSPSWADTQYF
CDR3 DNA: TGTGCCAGCAGTTACTCCCCTAGTTGGGCAGATACGCAGTATTTT

J gene: TRBJ2-5
clone size: -
V gene: TRBV11-2
D gene: -
CDR3 length: 14
CDR3 protein: CASSSATDRETQYF
CDR3 DNA: TGTGCCAGCAGCTCCGCCACGGACAGAGAGACCCAGTACTTC

J gene: TRBJ2-3
clone size: -
V gene: TRBV27
D gene: TRBD2
CDR3 length: 16
CDR3 protein: CASSLITSGIPDTQYF
CDR3 DNA: TGTGCCAGCAGTTTAATAACTAGCGGGATCCCAGATACGCAGTATTTT

J gene: TRBJ1-5
clone size: -
V gene: TRBV23-1
D gene: -
CDR3 length: 15
CDR3 protein: CVQQPLTGICQPQHF
CDR3 DNA: TGCGTCCAGCAACCCCTTACAGGGATATGCCAGCCCCAGCATTTT

J gene: TRBJ1-2
clone size: medium-sized
V gene: TRBV4-2
D gene: -
CDR3 length: 15
CDR3 protein: CASSQDREGVYGYTF
CDR3 DNA: TGTGCCAGCAGCCAAGATCGGGAAGGGGTCTATGGCTACACCTTC

J gene: TRBJ1-1
clone size: -
V gene: TRBV5-4
D gene: -
CDR3 length: 15
CDR3 protein: CASSLEGGLRTEAFF
CDR3 DNA: TGTGCCAGCAGCTTGGAGGGGGGGCTAAGGACTGAAGCTTTCTTT

J gene: TRBJ2-5
clone size: once
V gene: TRBV7-9
D gene: -
CDR3 length: 16
CDR3 protein: CASSFWPDSLLGTQYF
CDR3 DNA: TGTGCCAGCAGCTTTTGGCCGGACTCCTTACTCGGGACCCAGTACTTC

J gene: TRBJ1-3
clone size: -
V gene: TRBV7-6
D gene: -
CDR3 length: 17
CDR3 protein: CASSYQGGQGSGNTIYF
CDR3 DNA: TGTGCCAGCAGCTACCAAGGGGGGCAGGGCTCTGGAAACACCATATATTTT

J gene: TRBJ1-1
clone size: -
V gene: TRBV2
D gene: TRBD1
CDR3 length: 14
CDR3 protein: CASTPGTGTTEAFF
CDR3 DNA: TGTGCCAGCACCCCAGGGACAGGGACGACTGAAGCTTTCTTT